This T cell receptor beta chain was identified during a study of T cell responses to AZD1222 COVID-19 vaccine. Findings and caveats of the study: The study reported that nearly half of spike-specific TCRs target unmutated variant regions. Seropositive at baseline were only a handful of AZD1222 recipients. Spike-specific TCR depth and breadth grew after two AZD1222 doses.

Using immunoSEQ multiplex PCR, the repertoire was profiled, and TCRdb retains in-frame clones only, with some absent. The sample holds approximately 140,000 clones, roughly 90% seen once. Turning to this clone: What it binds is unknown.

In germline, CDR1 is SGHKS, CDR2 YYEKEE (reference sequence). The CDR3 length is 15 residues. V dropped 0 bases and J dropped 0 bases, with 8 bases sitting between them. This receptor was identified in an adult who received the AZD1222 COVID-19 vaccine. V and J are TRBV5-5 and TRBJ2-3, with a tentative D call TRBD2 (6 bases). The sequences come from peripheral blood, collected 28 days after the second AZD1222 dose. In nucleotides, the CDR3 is TGTGCCAGCAGCTTGGGACTAGTGAGCACAGATACGCAGTATTTT. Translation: CASSLGLVSTDTQYF.